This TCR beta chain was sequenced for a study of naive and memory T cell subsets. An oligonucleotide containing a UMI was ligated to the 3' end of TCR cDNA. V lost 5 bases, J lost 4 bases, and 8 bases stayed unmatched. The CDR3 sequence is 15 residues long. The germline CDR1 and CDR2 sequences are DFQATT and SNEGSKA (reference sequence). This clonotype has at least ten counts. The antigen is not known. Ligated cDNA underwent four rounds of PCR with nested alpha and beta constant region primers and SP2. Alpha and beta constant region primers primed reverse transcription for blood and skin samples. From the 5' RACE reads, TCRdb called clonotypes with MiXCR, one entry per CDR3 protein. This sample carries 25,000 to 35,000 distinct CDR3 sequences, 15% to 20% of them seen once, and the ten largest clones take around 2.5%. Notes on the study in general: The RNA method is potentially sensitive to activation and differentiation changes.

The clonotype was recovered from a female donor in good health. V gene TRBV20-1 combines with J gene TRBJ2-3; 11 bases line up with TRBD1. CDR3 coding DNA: TGCAGTGCTCTAATTCCGGGACAGGGGGCAGATACGCAGTATTTT. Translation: CSALIPGQGADTQYF.